This T cell receptor (beta chain) was sequenced in a study of blood T cells in healthy people across ages. Trimming removed 6 bases from V and 3 bases from J, with 12 bases in between. Germline-derived CDR1 and CDR2 are DFQATT and SNEGSKA (reference sequence). The CDR3 totals 12 residues. The use of a sample-barcoded 5' primer and a J-beta primer mix characterized a second PCR of 7 to 11 cycles. TCRdb recomputed calls from the 5' RACE reads with MiXCR, one row per CDR3 protein. The sample consists of about 1 million distinct CDR3 sequences, around 43% of them appearing once. In this sample, this clonotype turned up a few times.

Sample: blood. The sequence was obtained from a woman aged 55-69 years in good health. The chain joins TRBV20-1 to TRBJ2-7; maybe TRBD1 (6 bases). In DNA, the CDR3 is TGCAGTGCCCCGGACAGACACTACGAGCAGTACTTC. It specifies CSAPDRHYEQYF.